The 28 T cell receptor beta chains below were found in one sample sequenced in a study of T cell responses to AZD1222 COVID-19 vaccine. The assay was immunoSEQ multiplex PCR, and TCRdb's table has in-frame clones only and misses some. The profile shows 210,000 or so clones, roughly 94% of them singletons. Sequenced here: peripheral blood, sampled 28 days after the second dose of the MenACWY control vaccine. These receptors were obtained from an adult who received the MenACWY meningococcal vaccine as a control.

V usage is TRBV14 and J usage is TRBJ2-1, with TRBD1 matching 8 bases. The CDR3 length is 13 residues. Germline lookup yields CDR1 SGHDN and CDR2 FVKESK. The J segment lost 12 bases and the V segment lost 0 bases, leaving 4 bases of the junction unmatched. This chain's CDR3 is CASSQDLGTGQFF. In DNA, the CDR3 is TGTGCCAGCAGCCAAGATCTGGGGACAGGGCAGTTCTTC.

The chain links TRBV19 to TRBJ1-2, with D unclear. CDR1 and CDR2 (germline): LNHDA, SQIVND (reference sequence). V lost 8 bases and J 6 bases, leaving 7 bases between the germline ends. The CDR3 length is 10 residues. In DNA form, the CDR3 reads TGTGCCAGTGGGTTGGATGGCTACACCTTC. The encoded protein is CASGLDGYTF.

J is TRBJ1-6 and V is TRBV6-5, with D possibly matching TRBD1 (6 bases). The CDR3 contains 14 residues. Germline V CDR1 and CDR2: MNHEY, SVGAGI. The V end was cut by 5 bases, the J end by 8 bases, with 13 bases between. The DNA of the CDR3 is TGTGCCAGCAGTCCAGGCACAGGGCATTCACCCCTCCACTTT. This encodes CASSPGTGHSPLHF.

The chain carries TRBV19 and TRBJ2-7; the match to TRBD1 covers 7 bases. CDR3 length: 15 residues. Trimming took 1 base from V and 2 from J; bases not matched to a gene: 5. Germline-derived CDR1 and CDR2 are LNHDA and SQIVND (reference sequence). CDR3 coding DNA: TGTGCCAGTAGTATAGGACAGGGTAACGCCTACGAGCAGTACTTC. Its translation is CASSIGQGNAYEQYF.

The V and J genes are TRBV29-1 and TRBJ2-7, with no clear D. The CDR3 extends over 11 amino acids. V shed 4 bases and J shed 4 bases, with 8 bases lying between them. The germline gives CDR1 SQVTM, CDR2 ANQGSEA. Here the CDR3 DNA reads TGCAGCGTTGGTAGGGCGTACGAGCAGTACTTC. This encodes CSVGRAYEQYF.

The chain links TRBV6-5 to TRBJ2-4; 7 bases map to TRBD2. Germline CDR1 reads MNHEY; CDR2 reads SVGAGI. The CDR3 runs to 15 residues. V dropped 7 bases and J dropped 0; count of bases not matched to a gene: 6. This chain's CDR3 is CASKPGTIAKNIQYF. CDR3 bases: TGTGCCAGCAAACCCGGGACTATAGCCAAAAACATTCAGTACTTC.

V and J are TRBV5-1 and TRBJ1-2, with a weak D call TRBD1 (5 bases). V was clipped by 3 bases and J by 2 bases, with 17 bases between them. The CDR3 runs 16 residues. The germline CDR1 and CDR2 sequences are SGHRS and YFSETQ. The CDR3 DNA is TGCGCCAGCAGCTATGGGACTGGGACCCACAACTATGGCTACACCTTC. Protein sequence: CASSYGTGTHNYGYTF.

This chain connects TRBV9 to TRBJ2-1, with TRBD2 matching over 8 bases. Trimming took 2 bases from V and 8 from J; bases not matched to a gene: 12. CDR3 length: 16 amino acids. Germline V lookup: CDR1 SGDLS, CDR2 YYNGEE. CDR3 region: CASSVRGLAGVHEQFF. CDR3 in DNA: TGTGCCAGCAGCGTTCGCGGTCTAGCGGGTGTCCATGAGCAGTTCTTC.

This CDR3 is CASSLDLDRANNEQFF. The CDR3 DNA sequence: TGTGCCAGCAGCTTGGATCTAGACAGGGCGAACAATGAGCAGTTCTTC. The genes are TRBV5-4 and TRBJ2-1; the match to TRBD1 covers 7 bases. V dropped 0 bases and J dropped 5; count of bases not matched to a gene: 8. CDR1 and CDR2 from the germline V gene are SGHNT and YYREEE (reference sequence). This CDR3 has 16 residues. Looking up the rest from reference TRBV5-4 and TRBJ2-1 gives the full variable domain: ETGVTQSPTHLIKTRGQQVTLRCSSQSGHNTVSWYQQALGQGPQFIFQYYREEENGRGNFPPRFSGLQFPNYSSELNVNALELDDSALYLCASSLDLDRANNEQFFGPGTRLTVL.

V and J are TRBV6-5 and TRBJ1-2; 8 bases align to TRBD1. V gave up 0 bases and J gave up 5 bases; unmatched junction bases: 5. This CDR3 spans 15 amino acids. Germline CDR1 is MNHEY and CDR2 is SVGAGI. Here the CDR3 reads CASSYSGQELYGYTF. DNA of the CDR3: TGTGCCAGCAGTTACTCGGGACAGGAGTTATATGGCTACACCTTC.

The genes are TRBV6-5 and TRBJ2-2, with 10 nucleotides matching TRBD1. V lost 0 bases and J lost 5; bases outside the gene matches: 0. The germline gives CDR1 MNHEY, CDR2 SVGAGI. This CDR3 is built from 15 residues. CDR3 nucleotides: TGTGCCAGCAGTTACTCGGGACAGGGGACCGGGGAGCTGTTTTTT. It is translated as CASSYSGQGTGELFF.

The chain is built from TRBV10-3 and TRBJ2-7; 8 bases line up with TRBD1. CDR3 length equals 12 residues. J gave up 5 bases and V 6 bases, and 3 bases lay outside the gene matches. The germline V gene encodes CDR1 ENHRY and CDR2 SYGVKD. DNA of the CDR3: TGTGCCATCAGGGTACAGGGGGACGAGCAGTACTTC. Protein sequence: CAIRVQGDEQYF.

V gene TRBV30 combines with J gene TRBJ2-5; no definite D call. The V gene lost 0 bases and the J gene lost 3 bases, with 8 bases spanning the gap. Germline CDR1 GTSNPN, CDR2 SVGIG (reference sequence). CDR3 length: 13 residues. DNA for the CDR3: TGTGCCTGGAGTGTACGCCACAAAGAGACCCAGTACTTC. It codes for CAWSVRHKETQYF.

The chain is built from TRBV2 and TRBJ2-2; possible D gene TRBD1, 6 bases. The length of the CDR3 is 15 residues. The germline V gene encodes CDR1 SNHLY and CDR2 FYNNEI. Trimming left V 8 bases short and J 6 bases short, with 19 bases between. This CDR3 reads CASSARGDRAGELFF. The CDR3 nucleotides are TGTGCCAGCTCGGCCAGGGGAGATAGGGCCGGGGAGCTGTTTTTT.

The J gene is TRBJ2-7, the V gene TRBV19, with 12 bases aligning to TRBD2. This CDR3 is built from 14 residues. V shed 5 bases and J 6 bases; nucleotides not matched to a gene: 5. Germline V gene lookup returns CDR1 LNHDA and CDR2 SQIVND (reference sequence). In nucleotides, the CDR3 is TGTGCCAGTAGTCGGACTAGCGGGAAGATCGAGCAGTACTTC. Translating gives CASSRTSGKIEQYF. Combining the CDR3 with reference TRBV19 and TRBJ2-7 gives the whole variable domain DGGITQSPKYLFRKEGQNVTLSCEQNLNHDAMYWYRQDPGQGLRLIYYSQIVNDFQKGDIAEGYSVSREKKESFPLTVTSAQKNPTAFYLCASSRTSGKIEQYFGPGTRLTVT.

The gene calls are TRBV10-3 and TRBJ2-7, with a tentative D call TRBD1 (6 bases). The CDR3 length is 12 residues. Germline V gene data show CDR1 as ENHRY and CDR2 as SYGVKD. V lost 10 bases and J 0 bases, leaving 10 bases between the germline ends. In DNA, the CDR3 is TGTGCCAGTACAGGGAGCTCCTACGAGCAGTACTTC. Protein sequence: CASTGSSYEQYF.

The chain joins TRBV5-1 to TRBJ1-1; no reliable D call. CDR3 length equals 15 residues. The germline V gene encodes CDR1 SGHRS and CDR2 YFSETQ. Trimming removed 0 bases at V and 0 bases at J, with 9 bases between. The CDR3 nucleotides read TGCGCCAGCAGCTTGGAGACGGGGTTGAACACTGAAGCTTTCTTT. Translated: CASSLETGLNTEAFF.

The genes are TRBV25-1 and TRBJ1-5, with D perhaps TRBD1 (6 bases). Germline lookup yields CDR1 MGHDK and CDR2 SYGVNS. This CDR3 contains 15 residues. Between the trimmed V and J ends, which lost 1 base and 5 bases, there was a span of 12 bases. DNA for the CDR3: TGTGCCAGCAGTGAATCGGACAGAGCCGATCAGCCCCAGCATTTT. It yields the protein CASSESDRADQPQHF.

The J gene is TRBJ2-7, the V gene TRBV28; either TRBD1 or TRBD2 may fit D (6 bases each). Germline V gene sequence: CDR1 MDHEN, CDR2 SYDVKM. V lost 2 bases, J lost 5 bases, and 10 bases lay in between. The CDR3 extends over 13 amino acids. The CDR3: CASSLTGAHEQYF. The DNA for the CDR3 is TGTGCCAGCAGTTTAACGGGGGCCCACGAGCAGTACTTC.

In its sample, this clone was seen once. The genes are TRBV7-2 and TRBJ1-5; a weak D match, TRBD1 (5 bases). Per germline, CDR1 SGHTA and CDR2 FQGNSA. V was shortened by 5 bases and J by 8 bases, with 16 bases between the two germline ends. This CDR3 spans 14 amino acids. CDR3 sequence: CASSPRADPKPQHF. DNA of the CDR3: TGTGCCAGCAGCCCCAGGGCAGACCCAAAGCCCCAGCATTTT.

The chain uses TRBV7-6 and TRBJ2-7, with D possibly matching TRBD2 (6 bases). Trimming pared 3 bases from V and 7 bases from J, leaving 10 bases between. CDR1 and CDR2 from the germline V gene are SGHVS and FNYEAQ. The CDR3 runs 12 residues. The CDR3 DNA reads TGTGCCAGCAGCTTTACCGGAGGGGAGCAGTACTTC. Its protein is CASSFTGGEQYF.

This clone showed up just once. The V call is TRBV6-6, the J call TRBJ1-3; D ambiguous. This CDR3 comprises 12 residues. V was cut by 2 bases and J by 4 bases, with 3 bases left in between. From germline, CDR1 is MNHNY and CDR2 SVGAGI (reference sequence). Written as DNA, the CDR3 is TGTGCCAGCAGTTACACGGGAAACACCATATATTTT. Translation: CASSYTGNTIYF.

The rearrangement links TRBV12-3 or TRBV12-4 to TRBJ1-1; D is undetermined. The V end was cut by 3 bases, the J end by 2 bases, with 7 bases between. This CDR3 comprises 13 residues. For the CDR3, the DNA is TGTGCCAGCAGTTTGTATCGCAACACTGAAGCTTTCTTT. Translating gives CASSLYRNTEAFF.

V and J are TRBV19 and TRBJ2-5, with TRBD2 matching over 9 bases. This CDR3 has 13 amino acids. The germline V gene has CDR1 LNHDA and CDR2 SQIVND (reference sequence). V shed 6 bases and J 4 bases; nucleotides not matched to a gene: 3. The CDR3 sequence is CASRRGGVETQYF. Here the CDR3 DNA reads TGTGCCAGTAGGCGCGGGGGGGTAGAGACCCAGTACTTC.

This rearrangement joins TRBV9 to TRBJ2-2, with TRBD2 matching over 7 bases. CDR3 length: 15 residues. CDR1 is SGDLS and CDR2 is YYNGEE in the germline V gene. With 7 bases clipped from V and 5 bases from J, the junction kept 11 bases outside the gene matches. The CDR3 reads CASATTLASTGELFF. CDR3 sequence (DNA): TGTGCCAGCGCCACCACACTAGCGTCTACCGGGGAGCTGTTTTTT.

The rearrangement uses TRBV19 and TRBJ1-3, with D unclear. The CDR3 is 16 amino acids. Germline assignment: CDR1 LNHDA and CDR2 SQIVND (reference sequence). Trimming shortened V by 3 bases and J by 0 bases, and 12 bases separated the two germline ends. CDR3 region: CASSIAGLVSGNTIYF. The CDR3 region has the DNA TGTGCCAGTAGTATTGCAGGCCTCGTCTCTGGAAACACCATATATTTT.

This clone came up once. This sequence joins TRBV14 and TRBJ2-1, with D uncertain. Deletions cut 0 bases from V and 4 bases from J, with 10 bases between. Germline CDR1 SGHDN, CDR2 FVKESK. The CDR3 covers 15 residues. For the CDR3, the DNA is TGTGCCAGCAGCCAAGAGATTAGCAGTTACAATGAGCAGTTCTTC. Translation: CASSQEISSYNEQFF. The full variable domain, completed using reference TRBV14 and TRBJ2-1, is EAGVTQFPSHSVIEKGQTVTLRCDPISGHDNLYWYRRVMGKEIKFLLHFVKESKQDESGMPNNRFLAERTGGTYSTLKVQPAELEDSGVYFCASSQEISSYNEQFFGPGTRLTVL.

This clone was counted once. The V call is TRBV3-1 (or the pseudogene TRBV3-2), the J call TRBJ2-7; 11 bases are a match to TRBD2. The CDR3 is 17 residues long. V was clipped by 0 bases and J by 2 bases; unmatched bases: 6. Germline V gene sequence: CDR1 LGHDT, CDR2 YNNKEL (reference sequence). DNA for the CDR3: TGTGCCAGCAGCCAAGATCGGCTAGCGGGAGGCGCCTACGAGCAGTACTTC. Protein sequence: CASSQDRLAGGAYEQYF.